The present TCR beta chain was sequenced within a study of response to subunit inactivated influenza vaccine. V shed 1 base, J shed 4 bases, and the junction held 9 bases outside the gene matches. From germline, CDR1 is SQVTM and CDR2 ANQGSEA. This CDR3 comprises 15 residues. This clonotype was seen a few times. Its antigen is as yet unknown. TCRdb re-called the RT-PCR reads with MiXCR, one entry per CDR3 protein. The sample lists 800,000 to 1,000,000 distinct CDR3 sequences, approximately 22% occurring once. Study results and caveats: Authors suggested seasonal influenza vaccinations each recruit few new T cells.

The J gene is TRBJ1-1, the V gene TRBV29-1; 7 bases match TRBD1. This receptor was taken from a man aged 45-65 years who received an inactivated influenza vaccine. Here the sequenced sample was PBMCs from blood, taken more than 4 days after vaccination. CDR3 sequence: CSVEAYRGRRTEAFF. In nucleotides, the CDR3 is TGCAGCGTTGAAGCGTATAGGGGGCGTCGCACTGAAGCTTTCTTT.